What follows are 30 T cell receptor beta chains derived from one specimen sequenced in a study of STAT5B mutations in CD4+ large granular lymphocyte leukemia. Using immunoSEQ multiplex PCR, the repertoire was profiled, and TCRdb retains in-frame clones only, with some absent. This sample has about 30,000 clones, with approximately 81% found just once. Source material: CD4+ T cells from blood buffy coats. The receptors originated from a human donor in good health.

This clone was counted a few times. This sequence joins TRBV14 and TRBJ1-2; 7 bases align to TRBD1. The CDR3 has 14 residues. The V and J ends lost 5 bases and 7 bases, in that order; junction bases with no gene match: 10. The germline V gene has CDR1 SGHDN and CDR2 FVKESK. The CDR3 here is CASSMDRPSGGYTF. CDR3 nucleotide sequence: TGTGCCAGCAGCATGGACAGGCCGTCGGGTGGCTACACCTTC. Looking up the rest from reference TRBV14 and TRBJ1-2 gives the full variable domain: EAGVTQFPSHSVIEKGQTVTLRCDPISGHDNLYWYRRVMGKEIKFLLHFVKESKQDESGMPNNRFLAERTGGTYSTLKVQPAELEDSGVYFCASSMDRPSGGYTFGSGTRLTVV.

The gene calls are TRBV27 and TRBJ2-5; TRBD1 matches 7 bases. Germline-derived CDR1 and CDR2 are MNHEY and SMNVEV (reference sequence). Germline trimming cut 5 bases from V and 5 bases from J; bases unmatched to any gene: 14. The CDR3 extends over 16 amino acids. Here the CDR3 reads CASSHRQGGSGETQYF. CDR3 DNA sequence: TGTGCCAGCAGTCACCGACAGGGTGGGTCGGGGGAGACCCAGTACTTC.

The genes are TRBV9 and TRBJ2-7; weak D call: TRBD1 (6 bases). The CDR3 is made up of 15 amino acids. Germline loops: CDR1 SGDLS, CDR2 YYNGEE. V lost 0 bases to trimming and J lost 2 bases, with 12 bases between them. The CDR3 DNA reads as TGTGCCAGCAGCGTAGGGGACACGGCCACCTACGAGCAGTACTTC. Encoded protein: CASSVGDTATYEQYF.

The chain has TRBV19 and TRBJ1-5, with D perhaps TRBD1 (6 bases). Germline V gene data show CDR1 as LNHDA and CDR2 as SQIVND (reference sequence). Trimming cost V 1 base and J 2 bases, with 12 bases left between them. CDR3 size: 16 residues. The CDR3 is CASSIVGGGGNQPQHF. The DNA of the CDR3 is TGTGCCAGTAGTATAGTTGGAGGGGGAGGCAATCAGCCCCAGCATTTT. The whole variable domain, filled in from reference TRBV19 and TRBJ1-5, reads DGGITQSPKYLFRKEGQNVTLSCEQNLNHDAMYWYRQDPGQGLRLIYYSQIVNDFQKGDIAEGYSVSREKKESFPLTVTSAQKNPTAFYLCASSIVGGGGNQPQHFGDGTRLSIL.

CDR3 sequence reads: CAWSVRLSGTEAFF. CDR3 DNA: TGTGCCTGGAGTGTACGACTGAGCGGCACTGAAGCTTTCTTT. The chain combines TRBV30 with TRBJ1-1; no clear D. V was trimmed by 0 bases and J by 4 bases, leaving 12 bases between them. This CDR3 has 14 amino acids. In germline, CDR1 is GTSNPN, CDR2 SVGIG (reference sequence).

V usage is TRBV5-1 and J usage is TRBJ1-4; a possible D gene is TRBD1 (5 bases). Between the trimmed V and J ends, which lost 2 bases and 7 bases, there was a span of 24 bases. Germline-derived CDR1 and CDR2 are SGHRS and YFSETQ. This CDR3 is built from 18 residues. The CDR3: CASSLMGDPGLQGEKLFF. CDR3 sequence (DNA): TGCGCCAGCAGCTTAATGGGGGACCCGGGACTTCAGGGTGAAAAACTGTTTTTT.

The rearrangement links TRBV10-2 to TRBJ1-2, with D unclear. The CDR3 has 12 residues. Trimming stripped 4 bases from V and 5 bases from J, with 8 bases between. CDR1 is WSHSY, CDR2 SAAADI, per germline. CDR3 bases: TGCGCCAGCAGTGTGACGGTTTATGGCTACACCTTC. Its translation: CASSVTVYGYTF.

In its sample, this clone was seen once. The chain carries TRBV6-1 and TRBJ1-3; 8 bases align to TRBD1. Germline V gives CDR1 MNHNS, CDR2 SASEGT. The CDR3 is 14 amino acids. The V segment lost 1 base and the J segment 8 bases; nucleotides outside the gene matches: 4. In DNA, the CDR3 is TGTGCCAGCAGTGAAGGGGACAGGAGGGACACCATATATTTT. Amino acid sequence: CASSEGDRRDTIYF.

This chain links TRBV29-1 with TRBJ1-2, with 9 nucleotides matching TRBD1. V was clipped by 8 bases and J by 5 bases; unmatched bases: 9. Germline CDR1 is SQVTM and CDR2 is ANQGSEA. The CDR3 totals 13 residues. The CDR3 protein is CSTLGQGFYGYTF. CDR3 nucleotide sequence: TGCAGCACCCTGGGACAGGGATTTTATGGCTACACCTTC.

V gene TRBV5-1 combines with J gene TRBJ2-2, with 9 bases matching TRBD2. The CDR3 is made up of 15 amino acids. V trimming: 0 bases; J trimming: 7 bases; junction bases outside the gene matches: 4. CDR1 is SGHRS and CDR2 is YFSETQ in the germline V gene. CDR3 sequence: CASSLGTSEVGELFF. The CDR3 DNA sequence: TGCGCCAGCAGCTTGGGGACTAGCGAGGTCGGGGAGCTGTTTTTT.

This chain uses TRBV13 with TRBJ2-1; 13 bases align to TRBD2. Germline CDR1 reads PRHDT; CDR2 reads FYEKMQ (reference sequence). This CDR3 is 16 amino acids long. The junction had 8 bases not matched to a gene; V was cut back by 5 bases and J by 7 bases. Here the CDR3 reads CASSPRLAGGGNEQFF. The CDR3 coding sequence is TGTGCCAGCAGCCCAAGACTAGCGGGGGGCGGGAATGAGCAGTTCTTC.

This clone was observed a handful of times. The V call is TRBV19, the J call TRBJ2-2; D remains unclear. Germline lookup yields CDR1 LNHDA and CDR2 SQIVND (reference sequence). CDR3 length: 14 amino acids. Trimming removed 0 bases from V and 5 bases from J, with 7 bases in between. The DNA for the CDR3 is TGTGCCAGTAGTATAGACAGCACTACCGGGGAGCTGTTTTTT. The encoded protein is CASSIDSTTGELFF.

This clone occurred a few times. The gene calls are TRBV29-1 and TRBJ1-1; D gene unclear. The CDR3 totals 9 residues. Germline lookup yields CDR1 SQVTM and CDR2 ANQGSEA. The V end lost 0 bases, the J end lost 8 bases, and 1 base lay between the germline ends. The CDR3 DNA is TGCAGCGTTGAAGAGGAAGCTTTCTTT. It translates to CSVEEEAFF.

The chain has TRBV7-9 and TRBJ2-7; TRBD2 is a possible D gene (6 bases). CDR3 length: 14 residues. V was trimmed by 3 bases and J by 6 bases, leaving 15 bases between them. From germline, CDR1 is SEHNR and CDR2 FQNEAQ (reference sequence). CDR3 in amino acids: CASSFGGIGAEQYF. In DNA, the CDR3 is TGTGCCAGCAGCTTCGGAGGGATTGGAGCCGAGCAGTACTTC. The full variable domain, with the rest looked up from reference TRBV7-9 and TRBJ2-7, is DTGVSQNPRHKITKRGQNVTFRCDPISEHNRLYWYRQTLGQGPEFLTYFQNEAQLEKSRLLSDRFSAERPKGSFSTLEIQRTEQGDSAMYLCASSFGGIGAEQYFGPGTRLTVT.

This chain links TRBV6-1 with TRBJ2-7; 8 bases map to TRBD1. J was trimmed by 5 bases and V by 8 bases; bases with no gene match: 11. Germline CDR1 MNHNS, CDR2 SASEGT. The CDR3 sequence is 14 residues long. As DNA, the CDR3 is TGTGCCAGCCGGCCCCGGACAGGGCACGACGAGCAGTACTTC. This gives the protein CASRPRTGHDEQYF.

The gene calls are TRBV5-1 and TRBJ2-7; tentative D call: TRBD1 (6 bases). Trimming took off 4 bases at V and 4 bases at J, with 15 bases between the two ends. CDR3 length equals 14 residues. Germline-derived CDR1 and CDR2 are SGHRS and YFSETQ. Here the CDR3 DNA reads TGCGCCAGCAGCCCGGGGTTGGGGGCTTACGAGCAGTACTTC. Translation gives CASSPGLGAYEQYF.

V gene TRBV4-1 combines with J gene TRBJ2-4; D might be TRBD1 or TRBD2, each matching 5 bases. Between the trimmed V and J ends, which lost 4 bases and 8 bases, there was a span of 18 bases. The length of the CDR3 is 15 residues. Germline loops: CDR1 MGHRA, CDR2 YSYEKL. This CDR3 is CASSPQAAGSDIQYF. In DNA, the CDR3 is TGCGCCAGCAGCCCACAGGCGGCGGGTAGCGACATTCAGTACTTC.

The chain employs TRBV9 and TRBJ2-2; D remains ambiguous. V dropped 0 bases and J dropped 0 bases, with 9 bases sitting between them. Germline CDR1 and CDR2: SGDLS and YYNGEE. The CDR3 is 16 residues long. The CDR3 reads CASSVGIQANTGELFF. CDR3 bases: TGTGCCAGCAGCGTAGGGATCCAGGCGAACACCGGGGAGCTGTTTTTT.

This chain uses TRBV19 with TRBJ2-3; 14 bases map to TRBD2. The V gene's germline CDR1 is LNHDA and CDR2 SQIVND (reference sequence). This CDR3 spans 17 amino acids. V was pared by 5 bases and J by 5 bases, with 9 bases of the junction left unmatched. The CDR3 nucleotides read TGTGCCAGTAGTGAGGGACTAGCGGGAGTCGCCGGAGATACGCAGTATTTT. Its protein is CASSEGLAGVAGDTQYF.

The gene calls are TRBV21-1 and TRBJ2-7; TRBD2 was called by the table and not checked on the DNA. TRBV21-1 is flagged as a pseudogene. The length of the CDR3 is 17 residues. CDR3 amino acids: CASSLRTSGRDSYEQYF. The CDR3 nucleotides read TGTGCCAGCAGCCTAAGAACTAGCGGGAGGGATTCTTACGAGCAGTACTTC.

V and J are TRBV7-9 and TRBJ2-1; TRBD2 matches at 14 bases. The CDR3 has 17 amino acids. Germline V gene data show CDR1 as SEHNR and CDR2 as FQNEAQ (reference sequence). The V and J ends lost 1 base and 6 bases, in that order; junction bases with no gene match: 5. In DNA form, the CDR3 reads TGTGCCAGCAGCTTAGGGGGGGGGACTAGCGGGAGCAATGAGCAGTTCTTC. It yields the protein CASSLGGGTSGSNEQFF.

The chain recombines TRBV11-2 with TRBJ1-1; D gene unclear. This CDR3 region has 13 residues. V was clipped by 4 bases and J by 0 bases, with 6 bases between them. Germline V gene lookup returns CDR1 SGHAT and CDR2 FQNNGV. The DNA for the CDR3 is TGTGCCAGCAGCTGGAGCATGAACACTGAAGCTTTCTTT. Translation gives CASSWSMNTEAFF.

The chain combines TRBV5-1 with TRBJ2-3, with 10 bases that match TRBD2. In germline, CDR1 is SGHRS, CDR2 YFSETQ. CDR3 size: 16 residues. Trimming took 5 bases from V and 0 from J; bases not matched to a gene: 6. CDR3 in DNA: TGCGCCAGCAGTACTAGCGGGGCCCTTAGCACAGATACGCAGTATTTT. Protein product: CASSTSGALSTDTQYF.

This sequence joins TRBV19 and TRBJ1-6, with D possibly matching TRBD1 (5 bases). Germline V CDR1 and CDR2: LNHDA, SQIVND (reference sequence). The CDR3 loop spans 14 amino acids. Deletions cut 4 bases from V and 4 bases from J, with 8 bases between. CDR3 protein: CASSTGPYNSPLHF. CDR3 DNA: TGTGCCAGTAGTACGGGACCGTATAATTCACCCCTCCACTTT.

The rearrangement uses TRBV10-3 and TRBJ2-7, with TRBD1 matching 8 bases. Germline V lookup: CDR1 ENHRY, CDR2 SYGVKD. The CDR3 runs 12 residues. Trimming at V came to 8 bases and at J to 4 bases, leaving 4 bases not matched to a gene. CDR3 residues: CAIGTGLYEQYF. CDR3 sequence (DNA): TGTGCCATCGGGACAGGTCTGTACGAGCAGTACTTC.

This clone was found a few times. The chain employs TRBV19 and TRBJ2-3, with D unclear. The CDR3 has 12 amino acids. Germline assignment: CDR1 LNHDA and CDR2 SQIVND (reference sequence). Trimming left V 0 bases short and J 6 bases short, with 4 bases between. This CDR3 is CASSIDWDTQYF. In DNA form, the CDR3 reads TGTGCCAGTAGTATAGACTGGGATACGCAGTATTTT.

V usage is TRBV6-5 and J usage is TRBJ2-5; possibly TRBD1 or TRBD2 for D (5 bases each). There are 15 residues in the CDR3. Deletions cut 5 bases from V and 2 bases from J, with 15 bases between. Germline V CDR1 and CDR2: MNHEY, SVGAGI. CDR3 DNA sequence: TGTGCCAGCAGTCATCAGCCGGGACGGCAAGAGACCCAGTACTTC. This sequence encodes CASSHQPGRQETQYF.

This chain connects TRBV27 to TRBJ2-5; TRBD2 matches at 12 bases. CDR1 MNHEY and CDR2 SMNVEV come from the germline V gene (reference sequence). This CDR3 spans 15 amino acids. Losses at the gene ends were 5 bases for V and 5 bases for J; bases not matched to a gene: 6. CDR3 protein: CASSASGRAPETQYF. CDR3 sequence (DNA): TGTGCCAGCAGTGCTAGCGGGAGGGCCCCCGAGACCCAGTACTTC.

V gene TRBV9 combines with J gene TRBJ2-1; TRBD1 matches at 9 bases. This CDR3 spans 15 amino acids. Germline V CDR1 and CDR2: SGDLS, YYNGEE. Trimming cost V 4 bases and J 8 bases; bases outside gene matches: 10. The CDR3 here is CASSSPTGGLDEQFF. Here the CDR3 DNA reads TGTGCCAGCAGCTCCCCGACAGGGGGTTTGGATGAGCAGTTCTTC.

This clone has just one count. This CDR3 reads CASSLAQTHYNEQFF. The DNA for the CDR3 is TGTGCCAGCAGCTTAGCCCAGACACACTACAATGAGCAGTTCTTC. V usage is TRBV11-1 and J usage is TRBJ2-1; no definite D call. The CDR3 totals 15 residues. Germline V gene sequence: CDR1 SGHAT, CDR2 FQDESV (reference sequence). The V end lost 0 bases, the J end lost 3 bases, and 9 bases lay between the germline ends.